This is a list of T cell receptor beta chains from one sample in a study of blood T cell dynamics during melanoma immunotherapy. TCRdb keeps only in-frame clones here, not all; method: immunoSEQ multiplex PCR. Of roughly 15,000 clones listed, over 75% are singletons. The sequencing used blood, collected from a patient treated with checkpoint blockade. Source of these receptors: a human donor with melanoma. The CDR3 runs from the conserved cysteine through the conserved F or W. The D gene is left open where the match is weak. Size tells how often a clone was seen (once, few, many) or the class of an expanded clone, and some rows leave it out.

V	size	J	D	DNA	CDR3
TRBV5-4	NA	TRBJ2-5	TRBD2	TGTGCCAGCAGCCCGACTAGCGGGGGGGAGACCCAGTACTTC	CASSPTSGGETQYF
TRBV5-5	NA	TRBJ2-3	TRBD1	TGTGCCAGCAGCTTGGCCGGGACAGTCAGCACAGATACGCAGTATTTT	CASSLAGTVSTDTQYF
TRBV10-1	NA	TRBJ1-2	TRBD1	TGCGCCAGCAGAGGGGACAGGCCCAACTATGGCTACACCTTC	CASRGDRPNYGYTF
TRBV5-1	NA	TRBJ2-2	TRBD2	TGCGCCAGCTCTAGCGGGAACACCGGGGAGCTGTTTTTT	CASSSGNTGELFF
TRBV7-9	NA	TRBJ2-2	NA	TGTGCCAGCAGCTTACGGACAGACACCGGGGAGCTGTTTTTT	CASSLRTDTGELFF
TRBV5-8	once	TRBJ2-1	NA	TGTGCCAGCAGCTTGACTGGGGCGGGGATTAATGAGCAGTTCTTC	CASSLTGAGINEQFF
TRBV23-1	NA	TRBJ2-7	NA	TGCGCCAGCAGTCAATTGCCAGGGGAAAGCGAGCAGTACTTC	CASSQLPGESEQYF
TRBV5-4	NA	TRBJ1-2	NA	TGTGCCAGCAGCCTGGAAGGTTCCGATGGCTACACCTTC	CASSLEGSDGYTF
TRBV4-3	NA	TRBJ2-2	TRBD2	TGCGCCAGCAGCCCGGGACTAGCGGGGGGGCCCGACACCGGGGAGCTGTTTTTT	CASSPGLAGGPDTGELFF
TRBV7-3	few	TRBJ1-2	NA	TGTGCCAGCAGCTTCACAGGGTTAGAAGGCTACACCTTC	CASSFTGLEGYTF
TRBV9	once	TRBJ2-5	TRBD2	TGTGCCAGCAGCGTAGCGACTAGCGGGGGTCAAGAGACCCAGTACTTC	CASSVATSGGQETQYF
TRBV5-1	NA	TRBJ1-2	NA	TGCGCCAGCAGCTCTTTGGACAGCTTAAACTATGGCTACACCTTC	CASSSLDSLNYGYTF
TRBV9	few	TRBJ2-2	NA	TGTGCCAGCAGCCCCAACTCCGGGGCCAACACCGGGGAGCTGTTTTTT	CASSPNSGANTGELFF
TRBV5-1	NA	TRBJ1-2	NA	TGCGCCAGCAGCGGGCAGGGTTTTGGGGATGGCTACACCTTC	CASSGQGFGDGYTF
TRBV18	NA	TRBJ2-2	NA	TGTGCCAGCTCTTCGGGGCTAGGCAACACCGGGGAGCTGTTTTTT	CASSSGLGNTGELFF
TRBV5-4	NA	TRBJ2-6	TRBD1	TGTGCCAGCAGCCTGGGACAGGGAAACTCTGGGGCCAACGTCCTGACTTTC	CASSLGQGNSGANVLTF
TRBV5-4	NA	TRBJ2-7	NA	TGTGCCAGCAGCTCCGACGGACACGCAATCACCTACGAGCAGTACTTC	CASSSDGHAITYEQYF
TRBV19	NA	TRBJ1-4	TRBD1	TGTGCCAGTAGTAGGAAGACAGGGTCTGCAACTAATGAAAAACTGTTTTTT	CASSRKTGSATNEKLFF
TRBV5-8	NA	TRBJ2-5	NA	TGTGCCAGCAGCCGGATTCAAGAGACCCAGTACTTC	CASSRIQETQYF
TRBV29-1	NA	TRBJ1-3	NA	TGCAGCGTTGAATTGGACGCCTCTGGAAACACCATATATTTT	CSVELDASGNTIYF
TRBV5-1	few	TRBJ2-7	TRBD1	TGCGCCAGCAGCCCGTCCGGGACAGCGGCTCTCTACGAGCAGTACTTC	CASSPSGTAALYEQYF
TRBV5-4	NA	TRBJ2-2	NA	TGTGCCAGCAGCTTGCCGGGGGTATTCACCGGGGAGCTGTTTTTT	CASSLPGVFTGELFF
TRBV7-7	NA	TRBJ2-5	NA	TGTGCTAGCAGCTTAGACAGACAAGAGACCCAGTACTTC	CASSLDRQETQYF
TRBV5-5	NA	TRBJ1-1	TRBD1	TGTGCCAGCAGCTTGGGGGTTGGGACAGTGAACACTGAAGCTTTCTTT	CASSLGVGTVNTEAFF
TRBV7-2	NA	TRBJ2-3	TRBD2	TGTGCCAGCAGCCCTCGGGGCCTAGCGGGGGGGCAGTCAGATACGCAGTATTTT	CASSPRGLAGGQSDTQYF
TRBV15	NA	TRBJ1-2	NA	TGTGCCACCAGCAGAGTAATAGGCCGGTCACTCTATGGCTACACCTTC	CATSRVIGRSLYGYTF
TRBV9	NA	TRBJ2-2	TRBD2	TGTGCCAGCAGCGTAGGGGCTAGCGGGGTCTCCGGGGAGCTGTTTTTT	CASSVGASGVSGELFF
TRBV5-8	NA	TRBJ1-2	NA	TGTGCCAGCAGCTTGTTGTCTCTTCGCGGGTATGGCTACACCTTC	CASSLLSLRGYGYTF
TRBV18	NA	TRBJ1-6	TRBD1	TGTGCCAGCTCACCACTCGAAGGACAGGGGGCGACGAATTCACCCCTCCACTTT	CASSPLEGQGATNSPLHF
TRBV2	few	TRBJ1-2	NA	TGTGCCAGCAGTGAAGGTAACAGTGGCTACACCTTC	CASSEGNSGYTF
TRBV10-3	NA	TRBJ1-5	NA	TGTGCCATCAGTGCAGGGGCTACTGGCAATCAGCCCCAGCATTTT	CAISAGATGNQPQHF
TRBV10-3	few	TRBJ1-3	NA	TGTGCCATCAGTGAGTCCCAGGTTTTGGATGGAAACACCATATATTTT	CAISESQVLDGNTIYF
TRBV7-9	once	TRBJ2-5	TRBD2	TGTGCCAGCAGCTTAGAGGGACTAGCGGGGGGAGAGACCCAGTACTTC	CASSLEGLAGGETQYF
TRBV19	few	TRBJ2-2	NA	TGTGCCAGTAGTAACCCCCGACAGACTAACACCGGGGAGCTGTTTTTT	CASSNPRQTNTGELFF
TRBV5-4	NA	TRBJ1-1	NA	TGTGCCAGCAGCTTGGGGGCAGAGGGGCTGAACACTGAAGCTTTCTTT	CASSLGAEGLNTEAFF
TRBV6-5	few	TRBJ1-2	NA	TGTGCCAGCTGGGGACCAGACTATGGCTACACCTTC	CASWGPDYGYTF
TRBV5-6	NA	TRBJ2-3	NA	TGTGCCAGCAGCTTAAGGGCGAGGGGCGCGAGAGATACGCAGTATTTT	CASSLRARGARDTQYF
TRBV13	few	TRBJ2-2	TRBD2	TGTGCCAGCAGCACTACTAGCGCTTCGAACACCGGGGAGCTGTTTTTT	CASSTTSASNTGELFF
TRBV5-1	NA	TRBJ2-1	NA	TGCGCCAGCAGTTTACAGGGAAATGAGCAGTTCTTC	CASSLQGNEQFF
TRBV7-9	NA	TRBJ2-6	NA	TGTGCCAGCACCGACGGGGGAGTTGGTGGGGCCAACGTCCTGACTTTC	CASTDGGVGGANVLTF
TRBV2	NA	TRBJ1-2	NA	TGTGCCAGCAGACTCCGGGACACGAGTATCTATGGCTACACCTTC	CASRLRDTSIYGYTF
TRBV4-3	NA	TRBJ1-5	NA	TGCGCCAGCAGCCAAGAGTTCGTAGGGTATCAGCCCCAGCATTTT	CASSQEFVGYQPQHF
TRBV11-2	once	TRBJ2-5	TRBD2	TGTGCCAGCAGCATTCTAGCGGAAGAGACCCAGTACTTC	CASSILAEETQYF
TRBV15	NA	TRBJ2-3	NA	TGTGCCACCAGCGCCGAGGGGCGGGGTGGCACAGATACGCAGTATTTT	CATSAEGRGGTDTQYF
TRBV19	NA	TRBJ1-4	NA	TGTGCCAGTAGCAAAGAAAGGCTGGGTGAAAAACTGTTTTTT	CASSKERLGEKLFF
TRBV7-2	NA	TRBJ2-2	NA	TGTGCCAGCAGCTTAGCGGTATCCGGGGAGCTGTTTTTT	CASSLAVSGELFF
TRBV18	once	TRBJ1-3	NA	TGTGCCAGCTCAGATGGGACCACGGGAGGAAACACCATATATTTT	CASSDGTTGGNTIYF
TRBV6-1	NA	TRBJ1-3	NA	TGTGCCAGCAGGGCTGGACATTACTCTGGAAACACCATATATTTT	CASRAGHYSGNTIYF